This TCR beta chain was recorded in a study of CD8 T cells in ankylosing spondylitis. Study observations and caveats: Some of the motif variants had earlier been found in reactive arthritis patients' fluid and blood. Clones tied to disease were said to be significantly enriched in matched ankylosing spondylitis synovial fluid.

This clonotype appeared many times. Its antigen is still unknown. Deletions cut 6 bases from V and 2 bases from J, with 11 bases between. From germline, CDR1 is MDHEN and CDR2 SYDVKM. The CDR3 totals 13 residues. Via MiXCR, TCRdb re-called the 5' RACE reads, giving one row per CDR3 protein. This table has some 200,000 distinct CDR3 sequences, about 20% appearing once. The clonotype originates from a male donor under 30 with ankylosing spondylitis or in good health (not recorded which). Specimen: blood, either unsorted or a sorted T cell fraction (not recorded which). The chain is built from TRBV28 and TRBJ2-7; the D gene is possibly TRBD2 (5 bases). The CDR3 region has the DNA TGTGCCAGCAGCGGGCGGGTTGCCTACGAGCAGTACTTC. It translates to CASSGRVAYEQYF.